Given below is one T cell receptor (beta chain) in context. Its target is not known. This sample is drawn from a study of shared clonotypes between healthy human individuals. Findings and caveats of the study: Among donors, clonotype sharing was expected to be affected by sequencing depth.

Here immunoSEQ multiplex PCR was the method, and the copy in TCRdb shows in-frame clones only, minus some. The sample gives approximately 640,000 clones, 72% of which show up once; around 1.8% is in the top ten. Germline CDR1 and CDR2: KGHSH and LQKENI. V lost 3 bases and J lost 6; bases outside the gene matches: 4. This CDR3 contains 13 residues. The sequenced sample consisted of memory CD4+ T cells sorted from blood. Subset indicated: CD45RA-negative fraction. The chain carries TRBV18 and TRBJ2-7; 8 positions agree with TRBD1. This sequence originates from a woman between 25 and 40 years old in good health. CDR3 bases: TGTGCCAGCTCACCGGACAGGGCGGTCGAGCAGTACTTC. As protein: CASSPDRAVEQYF.